This is a list of T cell receptor beta chains from one sample in a study of beta chain features in type 1 diabetes. Sequencing was performed with immunoSEQ multiplex PCR; in TCRdb, only in-frame clones are kept and a portion is missing. The sample comprises about 930,000 clones, roughly 16% of which are singletons, and roughly 0.025% rests with the top ten. The source material was naive CD4+ T cells from blood. These receptors came from a woman younger than 30 in good health. CDR3s include the opening cysteine and the closing phenylalanine or tryptophan. A D gene is named only where the DNA matches it firmly. Size is stated for part of the rows, as once, few or many counts, or as a class when the clone is expanded.

clone_size: few
j_call: TRBJ2-1
d_call: .
v_call: TRBV7-3
cdr3_nt: TGTGCCAGCAGCTTCCAAAACAATGAGCAGTTCTTC
cdr3_aa: CASSFQNNEQFF

clone_size: few
j_call: TRBJ1-3
d_call: TRBD1
v_call: TRBV2
cdr3_nt: TGTGCCAGCAGTGGAGGACAGGAAGGAAACACCATATATTTT
cdr3_aa: CASSGGQEGNTIYF

clone_size: .
j_call: TRBJ2-1
d_call: .
v_call: TRBV7-3
cdr3_nt: TGTGCCAGCAGCTTAACGTACGAAAGCAATGAGCAGTTCTTC
cdr3_aa: CASSLTYESNEQFF

clone_size: .
j_call: TRBJ2-4
d_call: TRBD1
v_call: TRBV5-5
cdr3_nt: TGTGCCAGCAGCTTGGACCAGGGGGCTGGAAACATTCAGTACTTC
cdr3_aa: CASSLDQGAGNIQYF

clone_size: .
j_call: TRBJ2-2
d_call: TRBD2
v_call: TRBV19
cdr3_nt: TGTGCCAGTAGTTCCCGGGCTAGCGGGACCGGGGAGCTGTTTTTT
cdr3_aa: CASSSRASGTGELFF

clone_size: .
j_call: TRBJ2-5
d_call: .
v_call: TRBV15
cdr3_nt: TGTGCCACCAGCAGTACTCCGGGACAAGAGACCCAGTACTTC
cdr3_aa: CATSSTPGQETQYF

clone_size: .
j_call: TRBJ2-7
d_call: .
v_call: TRBV5-1
cdr3_nt: TGCGCCAGCAGCCCCCGGGACCAGTCCTACGAGCAGTACTTC
cdr3_aa: CASSPRDQSYEQYF

clone_size: few
j_call: TRBJ2-4
d_call: .
v_call: TRBV7-9
cdr3_nt: TGTGCCAGCAGCTTAGGAGGGGCGGTCCAAAACATTCAGTACTTC
cdr3_aa: CASSLGGAVQNIQYF

clone_size: few
j_call: TRBJ2-3
d_call: TRBD2
v_call: TRBV5-6
cdr3_nt: TGTGCCAGCAGCACAGGACTAGCGGGGCATCTAGGCACAGATACGCAGTATTTT
cdr3_aa: CASSTGLAGHLGTDTQYF

clone_size: few
j_call: TRBJ2-7
d_call: .
v_call: TRBV9
cdr3_nt: TGTGCCAGCAGTTTAGGGTACGAGCAGTACTTC
cdr3_aa: CASSLGYEQYF

clone_size: .
j_call: TRBJ1-3
d_call: .
v_call: TRBV7-9
cdr3_nt: TGTGCCAGCAGCCCATTTGACACCTTTGGAAACACCATATATTTT
cdr3_aa: CASSPFDTFGNTIYF

clone_size: few
j_call: TRBJ1-4
d_call: .
v_call: TRBV7-8
cdr3_nt: TGTGCCAGCAGCTTATGGCAGGCGAATGAAAAACTGTTTTTT
cdr3_aa: CASSLWQANEKLFF

clone_size: .
j_call: TRBJ1-2
d_call: TRBD1
v_call: TRBV5-4
cdr3_nt: TGTGCCAGCAGGCACCAGGGGGCAGATGGCTACACCTTC
cdr3_aa: CASRHQGADGYTF

clone_size: few
j_call: TRBJ2-1
d_call: TRBD2
v_call: TRBV29-1
cdr3_nt: TGCAGCGTTGAGAGCGGGGGGCGACAGGGCAGACTTAGGTTCTTC
cdr3_aa: CSVESGGRQGRLRFF

clone_size: .
j_call: TRBJ2-7
d_call: .
v_call: TRBV15
cdr3_nt: TGTGCCACCAGCAGAGTGTCGTCTAGCGTAGACTCCTACGAGCAGTACTTC
cdr3_aa: CATSRVSSSVDSYEQYF

clone_size: few
j_call: TRBJ2-4
d_call: .
v_call: TRBV19
cdr3_nt: TGTGCCAGTAGTATAGACCCTACGTGGAACATTCAGTACTTC
cdr3_aa: CASSIDPTWNIQYF

clone_size: few
j_call: TRBJ2-6
d_call: TRBD1
v_call: TRBV19
cdr3_nt: TGTGCCAGTAAGGGGACAGGGTACTCTGGGGCCAACGTCCTGACTTTC
cdr3_aa: CASKGTGYSGANVLTF

clone_size: few
j_call: TRBJ2-1
d_call: TRBD2
v_call: TRBV28
cdr3_nt: TGTGCCAGCAGCCCCGGGACTAGCGATGAGCAGTTCTTC
cdr3_aa: CASSPGTSDEQFF

clone_size: few
j_call: TRBJ2-1
d_call: TRBD2
v_call: TRBV4-1
cdr3_nt: TGCGCCAGCAGCCAACTTACCAGGACTAGGACGTACAATGAGCAGTTCTTC
cdr3_aa: CASSQLTRTRTYNEQFF

clone_size: few
j_call: TRBJ2-7
d_call: .
v_call: TRBV15
cdr3_nt: TGTGCCACCAGCAGAGATCGATTACGCAGCGGTAACTCCTACGAGCAGTACTTC
cdr3_aa: CATSRDRLRSGNSYEQYF

clone_size: few
j_call: TRBJ2-1
d_call: TRBD1
v_call: TRBV6-6
cdr3_nt: TGTGCCAGCAGTTACTCGACAGGGGTTAATGAGCAGTTCTTC
cdr3_aa: CASSYSTGVNEQFF

clone_size: .
j_call: TRBJ2-2
d_call: .
v_call: TRBV27
cdr3_nt: TGTGCCAGCAGCCGCCGGTACAGCGGAGACACCGGGGAGCTGTTTTTT
cdr3_aa: CASSRRYSGDTGELFF

clone_size: .
j_call: TRBJ2-2
d_call: .
v_call: TRBV7-9
cdr3_nt: TGTGCCAGCAGCGCACAGAACACCGGGGAGCTGTTTTTT
cdr3_aa: CASSAQNTGELFF

clone_size: .
j_call: TRBJ2-7
d_call: TRBD1
v_call: TRBV6-1
cdr3_nt: TGTGCCAGCAGGGGACAGACTTTTTCCTACGAGCAGTACTTC
cdr3_aa: CASRGQTFSYEQYF

clone_size: few
j_call: TRBJ1-1
d_call: .
v_call: TRBV9
cdr3_nt: TGTGCCAGCAGCGCGATGCGAAACACTGAAGCTTTCTTT
cdr3_aa: CASSAMRNTEAFF

clone_size: few
j_call: TRBJ2-1
d_call: .
v_call: TRBV4-1
cdr3_nt: TGCGCCAGCAGCCAAGTTGGTCGCTACAATGAGCAGTTCTTC
cdr3_aa: CASSQVGRYNEQFF

clone_size: few
j_call: TRBJ2-1
d_call: TRBD2
v_call: TRBV7-3
cdr3_nt: TGTGCCAGCAGCTTAGGTGGACTAGCGGGAGGGCAAAATGAGCAGTTCTTC
cdr3_aa: CASSLGGLAGGQNEQFF

clone_size: few
j_call: TRBJ2-7
d_call: .
v_call: TRBV7-2
cdr3_nt: TGTGCCAGCAGCTCCGCCCGGGCGGTAATGGTCCACGAGCAGTACTTC
cdr3_aa: CASSSARAVMVHEQYF

clone_size: .
j_call: TRBJ2-5
d_call: .
v_call: TRBV28
cdr3_nt: TGTGCCAGCAGTTTAGCAACTGTAGGGAGTCAAGAGACCCAGTACTTC
cdr3_aa: CASSLATVGSQETQYF

clone_size: .
j_call: TRBJ1-1
d_call: .
v_call: TRBV7-2
cdr3_nt: TGTGCCAGCAGCTTCGCGCCCCCCAAGGAAGCTTTCTTT
cdr3_aa: CASSFAPPKEAFF

clone_size: few
j_call: TRBJ2-7
d_call: .
v_call: TRBV6-6
cdr3_nt: TGTGCCAGCAGAGAGACGAGGGAACCCTACGAGCAGTACTTC
cdr3_aa: CASRETREPYEQYF

clone_size: few
j_call: TRBJ2-3
d_call: .
v_call: TRBV2
cdr3_nt: TGTGCCAGCAGTGAAGCGCCGAAGGATACGCAGTATTTT
cdr3_aa: CASSEAPKDTQYF

clone_size: .
j_call: TRBJ2-7
d_call: .
v_call: TRBV10-3
cdr3_nt: TGTGCCATCAGGCCCAGTTCCGACGGCTACGAGCAGTACTTC
cdr3_aa: CAIRPSSDGYEQYF

clone_size: .
j_call: TRBJ2-1
d_call: .
v_call: TRBV6-6
cdr3_nt: TGTGCCAGCAGCCTAGCCCCCAATGAGCAGTTCTTC
cdr3_aa: CASSLAPNEQFF

clone_size: few
j_call: TRBJ1-1
d_call: .
v_call: TRBV29-1
cdr3_nt: TGCAGCGTCGGACAGCTTATGAACACTGAAGCTTTCTTT
cdr3_aa: CSVGQLMNTEAFF

clone_size: .
j_call: TRBJ1-2
d_call: .
v_call: TRBV6-5
cdr3_nt: TGTGCCAGCAGTGACTCTTACTATGGCTACACCTTC
cdr3_aa: CASSDSYYGYTF

clone_size: .
j_call: TRBJ1-1
d_call: TRBD1
v_call: TRBV27
cdr3_nt: TGTGCCAGCAGTAAGACAGGGCGGACTGAAGCTTTCTTT
cdr3_aa: CASSKTGRTEAFF

clone_size: .
j_call: TRBJ1-2
d_call: TRBD1
v_call: TRBV7-9
cdr3_nt: TGTGCCAGCAGCATATGGACAGGGGGCTCTCACTATGGCTACACCTTC
cdr3_aa: CASSIWTGGSHYGYTF

clone_size: few
j_call: TRBJ1-2
d_call: TRBD1
v_call: TRBV28
cdr3_nt: TGTGCCAGCAGTGGTGTTCGGTGGACAGGGGGAAGATATGGCTACACCTTC
cdr3_aa: CASSGVRWTGGRYGYTF